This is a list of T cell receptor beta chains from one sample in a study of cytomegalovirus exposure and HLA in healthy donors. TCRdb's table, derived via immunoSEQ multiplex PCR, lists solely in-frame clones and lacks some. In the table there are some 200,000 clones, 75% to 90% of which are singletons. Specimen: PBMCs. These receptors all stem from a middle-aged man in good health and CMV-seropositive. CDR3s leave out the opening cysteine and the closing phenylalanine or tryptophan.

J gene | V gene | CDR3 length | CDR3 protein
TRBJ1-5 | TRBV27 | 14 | ASSPLTGRGNQPQH
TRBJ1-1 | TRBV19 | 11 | ASSSDLNTEAF
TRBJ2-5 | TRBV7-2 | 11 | ASRQTGEETQY
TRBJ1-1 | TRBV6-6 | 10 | ASSYSTSEAF
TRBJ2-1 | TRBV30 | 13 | AWSWSGGPYNEQF
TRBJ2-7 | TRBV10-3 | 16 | AISGPSQQGFNSYEQY
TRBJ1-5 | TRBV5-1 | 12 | ASSPGTQNQPQH
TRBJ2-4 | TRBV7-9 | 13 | ASSSETGGISIQY
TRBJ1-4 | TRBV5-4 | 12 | ATGTGGEYEKLF
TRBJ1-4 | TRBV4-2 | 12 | ASSPRWTGEKLF
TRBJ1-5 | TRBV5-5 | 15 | ASSPASFRDSNQPQH
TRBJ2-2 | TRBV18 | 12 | ASYGQRGTGELF
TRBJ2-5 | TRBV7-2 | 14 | ASSLYSGGAEETQY
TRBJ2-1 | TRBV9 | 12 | ASSARDTINEQF
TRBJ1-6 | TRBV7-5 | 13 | ARSVTRAYNSPLH
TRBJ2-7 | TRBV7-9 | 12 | ASSLGGARSEQY
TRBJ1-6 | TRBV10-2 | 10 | ASTVASSPLH
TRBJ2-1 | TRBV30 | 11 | AWSGGGHNEQF
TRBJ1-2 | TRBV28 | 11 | ASSRREFYGYT
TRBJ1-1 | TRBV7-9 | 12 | ASSLLAMNTEAF
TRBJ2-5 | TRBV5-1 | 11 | ASSLGTGETQY
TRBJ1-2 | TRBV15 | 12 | ATSGGQGAYGYT
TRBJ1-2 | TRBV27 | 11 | ASSLKRVYGYT
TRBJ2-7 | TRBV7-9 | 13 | ASSGPLGQSYEQY
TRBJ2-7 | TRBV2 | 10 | ASSGGQYEQY
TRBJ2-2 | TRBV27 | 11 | ASTQGWTGELF
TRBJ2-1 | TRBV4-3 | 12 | ASSQDKLAGVQF
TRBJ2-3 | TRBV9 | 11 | ASSVGLTASQY
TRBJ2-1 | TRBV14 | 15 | ASSQDWLAGSTNEQF
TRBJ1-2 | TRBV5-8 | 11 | ASSRLRGVGYT
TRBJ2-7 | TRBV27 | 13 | ASRPGRGLFLEQY
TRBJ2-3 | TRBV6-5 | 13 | ASSPFRGVTDTQY
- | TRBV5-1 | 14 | ASSLAVGGGPIEQY
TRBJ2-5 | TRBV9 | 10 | ASSVQGETQY
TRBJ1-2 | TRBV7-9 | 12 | AISIGTVNYGYT
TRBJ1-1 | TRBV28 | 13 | ASSSHRGMNTEAF
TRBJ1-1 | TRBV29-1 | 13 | SVEDLAGPGTEAF
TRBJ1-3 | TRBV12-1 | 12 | ASSLGTWGNTIY
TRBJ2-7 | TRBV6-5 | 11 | ASKWGQDYEQY
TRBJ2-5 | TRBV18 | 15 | ASSPLASGVGGKTQY
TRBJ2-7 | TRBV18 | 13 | ASSPLSDRAYEQY
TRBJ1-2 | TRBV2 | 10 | ASRDGRVGYT
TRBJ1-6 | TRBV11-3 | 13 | ANPTGSSYNSPLH
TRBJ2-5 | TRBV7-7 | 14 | ASSPRLAGGRETQY
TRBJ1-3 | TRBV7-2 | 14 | ASSQKTGGSGNTIY
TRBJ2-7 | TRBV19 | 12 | ASSPRQPPYEQY
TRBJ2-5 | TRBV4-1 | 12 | ASSAPSQEETQY
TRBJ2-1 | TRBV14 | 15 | ASSQVRTAFSYNEQF
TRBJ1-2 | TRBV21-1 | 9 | ASRTGDPST
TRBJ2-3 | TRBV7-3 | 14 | ASSLRDRGPADTQY
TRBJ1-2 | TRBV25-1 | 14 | ASSEYRRGRHYGYT
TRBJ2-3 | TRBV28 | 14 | ASSLTGTGNTDTQY
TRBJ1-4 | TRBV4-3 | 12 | ASAKETGDEKLF
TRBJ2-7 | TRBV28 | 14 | ASSPPTAGSSYEQY